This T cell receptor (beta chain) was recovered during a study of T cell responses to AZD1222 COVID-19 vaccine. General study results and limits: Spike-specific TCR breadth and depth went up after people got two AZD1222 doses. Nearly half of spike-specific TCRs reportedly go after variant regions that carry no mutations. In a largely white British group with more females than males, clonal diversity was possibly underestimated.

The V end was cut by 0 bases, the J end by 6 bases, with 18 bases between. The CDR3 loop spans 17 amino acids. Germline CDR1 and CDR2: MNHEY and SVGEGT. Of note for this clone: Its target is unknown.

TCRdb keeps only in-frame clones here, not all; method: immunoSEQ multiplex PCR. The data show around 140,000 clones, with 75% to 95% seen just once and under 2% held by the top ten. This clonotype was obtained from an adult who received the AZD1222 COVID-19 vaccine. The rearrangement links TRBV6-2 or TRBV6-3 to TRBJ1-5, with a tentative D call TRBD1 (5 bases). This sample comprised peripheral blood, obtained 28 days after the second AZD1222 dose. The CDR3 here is CASSYSSGPRFGQPQHF. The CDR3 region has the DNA TGTGCCAGCAGTTACTCGTCGGGGCCACGGTTTGGTCAGCCCCAGCATTTT.